The present T cell receptor (beta chain) was sequenced within a study of blood T cells in healthy people across ages. A sample-barcoded 5' primer and a J-beta primer mix were used in a second PCR of about 7 to 12 cycles. Each of the cDNA molecules was tagged by a template-switch adaptor with 12 random nucleotides. TCRdb fed the 5' RACE reads into MiXCR, producing one record per CDR3 protein. Of 600,000 to 1,000,000 distinct CDR3 sequences detected, 58% appear once; the ten largest clones hold roughly 22%. Total RNA was isolated from each sample in quantities of at least 6 micrograms. CDR1 and CDR2 from the germline V gene are LNHNV and YYDKDF (reference sequence). The CDR3 is 16 residues long. The ends lost 3 bases at V and 1 base at J; junction bases unmatched: 5.

The rearrangement joins TRBV15 to TRBJ2-1, with TRBD2 matching over 8 bases. This TCR was sampled from a young man in good health. What was sequenced was blood. DNA of the CDR3: TGTGCCACCAGCAGCTTAAGCGGGAGTTCCTACAATGAGCAGTTCTTC. Amino acids: CATSSLSGSSYNEQFF.